Presented here are 16 T cell receptor beta chains from one specimen sequenced in a study of CD8 T cells in Susac syndrome. Random hexamers primed reverse transcription of about 0.45 to 1 ug RNA. TCRdb fed the immunoSEQ multiplex PCR reads into MiXCR, producing one record per CDR3 protein. The sample includes approximately 160,000 distinct CDR3 sequences, roughly 95% of them seen just once. Source material: CD4+ T cells from PBMCs. Receptors were obtained from a human donor with Susac syndrome.

As DNA, the CDR3 is TGTGCCAGCGATGTCACGGGACAGGGTTGGAACACCGGGGAGCTGTTTTTT. It translates to CASDVTGQGWNTGELFF. The chain combines TRBV6-2 or TRBV6-3 with TRBJ2-2; 9 bases line up with TRBD1. V shed 8 bases, J shed 1 base, and the junction held 11 bases outside the gene matches. This CDR3 is built from 17 residues. CDR1 is MNHEY, CDR2 SVGEGT, per germline.

Only one count was recorded for this clonotype. The chain has TRBV7-8 and TRBJ2-5, with TRBD2 identical over 9 bases. Trimming cost V 5 bases and J 5 bases; bases outside gene matches: 6. The CDR3 extends over 14 amino acids. CDR1 and CDR2 (germline): SGHVS, FQNEAQ. Here the CDR3 reads CASSQGTSWETQYF. CDR3 nucleotide sequence: TGTGCCAGCAGCCAAGGGACTAGCTGGGAGACCCAGTACTTC.

This chain uses TRBV3-1 with TRBJ2-3; 10 bases agree with TRBD2. CDR3 length equals 15 residues. The germline V gene encodes CDR1 LGHDT and CDR2 YNNKEL (reference sequence). V was pared by 4 bases and J by 6 bases, with 7 bases of the junction left unmatched. CDR3 region: CASSPLAGPGDTQYF. CDR3 DNA sequence: TGTGCCAGCAGCCCACTAGCGGGGCCGGGGGATACGCAGTATTTT.

The chain couples TRBV7-8 to TRBJ1-2, with D possibly matching TRBD1 (5 bases). The germline V and J ends were trimmed by 0 bases and 7 bases, with 12 bases remaining between them. This CDR3 region has 14 residues. Germline lookup yields CDR1 SGHVS and CDR2 FQNEAQ. Here the CDR3 reads CASSLAGRASGYTF. In DNA form, the CDR3 reads TGTGCCAGCAGCTTAGCCGGCAGGGCCTCTGGCTACACCTTC.

The chain uses TRBV28 and TRBJ2-7; TRBD1 matches at 7 bases. CDR3 length equals 14 residues. The V gene's germline CDR1 is MDHEN and CDR2 SYDVKM. V lost 6 bases and J lost 2; bases outside the gene matches: 7. The DNA for the CDR3 is TGTGCCAGCAGACATCGACAGGGTCCCTACGAGCAGTACTTC. Its protein is CASRHRQGPYEQYF.

The chain couples TRBV20-1 to TRBJ1-6; D gene unclear. The CDR3 has 15 residues. Trimming removed 6 bases at V and 0 bases at J, with 12 bases between. The germline gives CDR1 DFQATT, CDR2 SNEGSKA (reference sequence). The DNA for the CDR3 is TGCAGTGCCTCCTCCGACGGCTCCTATAATTCACCCCTCCACTTT. Amino acids: CSASSDGSYNSPLHF.

The J gene is TRBJ1-6, the V gene TRBV5-1; tentative D call: TRBD1 (5 bases). This CDR3 region has 15 residues. V was clipped by 2 bases and J by 8 bases, with 14 bases between them. Germline V gene lookup returns CDR1 SGHRS and CDR2 YFSETQ. CDR3 in DNA: TGCGCCAGCAGCTTTCGGAGGCAGGGCGATTCACCCCTCCACTTT. This codes for CASSFRRQGDSPLHF.

The chain has TRBV6-2 or TRBV6-3 and TRBJ1-1; D ambiguous. Trimming took 3 bases from V and 5 from J, leaving 13 bases between them. The CDR3 runs to 14 residues. CDR1 and CDR2 from the germline V gene are MNHEY and SVGEGT. CDR3 bases: TGTGCCAGCAGTTATACTTTTTCGGCGACTGAAGCTTTCTTT. Amino acids: CASSYTFSATEAFF.

The rearrangement links TRBV30 to TRBJ1-1, with 8 bases lining up with TRBD1. The trim removed 3 bases at V and 7 bases at J, leaving 10 bases unmatched. CDR3 length: 14 amino acids. CDR1 GTSNPN and CDR2 SVGIG come from the germline V gene (reference sequence). This CDR3 is CAWRLGQGVGEAFF. In nucleotides, the CDR3 is TGTGCCTGGAGATTAGGACAGGGAGTAGGTGAAGCTTTCTTT.

The chain carries TRBV20-1 and TRBJ2-1; 8 bases line up with TRBD2. The CDR3 has 14 amino acids. Germline V gene lookup returns CDR1 DFQATT and CDR2 SNEGSKA (reference sequence). V was clipped by 0 bases and J by 10 bases; unmatched bases: 8. DNA for the CDR3: TGCAGTGCTAGAGACCCAGCGGGAGCCCGAGAGCAGTTCTTC. Protein product: CSARDPAGAREQFF.

V gene TRBV5-1 combines with J gene TRBJ2-5; D is perhaps TRBD1 or TRBD2 (6 bases each). This CDR3 spans 14 amino acids. Trimming shortened V by 2 bases and J by 5 bases, and 13 bases separated the two germline ends. Germline V gene lookup returns CDR1 SGHRS and CDR2 YFSETQ. The CDR3 DNA follows: TGCGCCAGCAGCTTTTCGGGGGCCGGGGAGACCCAGTACTTC. Amino acids: CASSFSGAGETQYF.

The CDR3 DNA reads TGCAGCGTTGAAGGAGACAGGGTTGGGACCCAGTACTTC. This sequence encodes CSVEGDRVGTQYF. The V gene is TRBV29-1, the J gene TRBJ2-5, with TRBD1 matching over 7 bases. J was trimmed by 7 bases and V by 1 base; bases with no gene match: 6. The CDR3 length is 13 residues. Germline CDR1 is SQVTM and CDR2 is ANQGSEA.

The rearrangement links TRBV4-3 to TRBJ2-7; D is uncertain. Germline V gene lookup returns CDR1 LGHNA and CDR2 YSLEER. The CDR3 length is 14 residues. The V and J ends lost 0 bases and 3 bases respectively, with 9 bases between them. DNA of the CDR3: TGCGCCAGCAGCCAAGATTGGACCAACTACGAGCAGTACTTC. It specifies CASSQDWTNYEQYF.

The chain carries TRBV4-3 and TRBJ1-2; D remains ambiguous. The CDR3 is 13 residues long. Germline lookup yields CDR1 LGHNA and CDR2 YSLEER. V was shortened by 0 bases and J by 8 bases, with 10 bases between the two germline ends. This chain's CDR3 is CASSQEWDRGYTF. CDR3 nucleotides: TGCGCCAGCAGCCAAGAGTGGGATAGGGGCTACACCTTC.

The chain links TRBV28 to TRBJ2-5, with 9 bases lining up with TRBD2. Germline V gene data show CDR1 as MDHEN and CDR2 as SYDVKM. Trimming cost V 1 base and J 2 bases; bases outside gene matches: 2. The CDR3 length is 15 residues. CDR3 sequence reads: CASSLSSGGQETQYF. The CDR3 DNA reads TGTGCCAGCAGTTTATCGAGCGGGGGGCAAGAGACCCAGTACTTC.

The J gene is TRBJ1-1, the V gene TRBV5-1; D not certain. The CDR3 runs 13 residues. Trimming shortened V by 4 bases and J by 3 bases, and 10 bases separated the two germline ends. The V gene's germline CDR1 is SGHRS and CDR2 YFSETQ. The CDR3, as DNA: TGCGCCAGCAGCCTCCTGCCTGACACTGAAGCTTTCTTT. Its protein product is CASSLLPDTEAFF.